A selection of T cell receptor beta chains follows, all from one sample in a study of OX40 agonist ivuxolimab in advanced cancers. Repertoires were generated with immunoSEQ multiplex PCR, while TCRdb's copy carries only in-frame clones and drops some. There are about 64,000 clones in the sample; around four fifths occur only once, and less than 2.5% lies in the top ten. Here the sequenced sample was CD4+ or CD8+ T cells sorted from blood, taken in a trial of the OX40 agonist ivuxolimab. The receptor source for this set is an adult with an advanced solid tumor such as melanoma, head and neck, liver or kidney cancer. CDR3s include the opening cysteine and the closing phenylalanine or tryptophan. A D gene is named only where the DNA matches it firmly. Rows give clone size only sometimes, using once, few, many, or a class for an expanded clone.

-	TRBV9	-	TRBJ1-2	CASSVEFGTESYGYTF	TGTGCCAGCAGCGTAGAGTTTGGGACGGAGTCCTATGGCTACACCTTC
-	TRBV7-3	-	TRBJ2-3	CASSPTRTADTQYF	TGTGCCAGCAGCCCTACTAGAACCGCAGATACGCAGTATTTT
-	TRBV6-1	-	TRBJ2-7	CASSQSRTVYEQYF	TGTGCCAGCAGTCAGAGCCGGACTGTTTACGAGCAGTACTTC
-	TRBV29-1	TRBD2	TRBJ2-3	CSVAGAGGPDTQYF	TGCAGCGTTGCCGGGGCGGGAGGGCCGGATACGCAGTATTTT
-	TRBV13	TRBD2	TRBJ2-3	CASSFLAGRTDTQYF	TGTGCCAGCAGCTTCCTAGCGGGGAGGACAGATACGCAGTATTTT
-	TRBV6-1	-	TRBJ2-7	CASSERSRGSQYF	TGTGCCAGCAGTGAAAGGTCTCGTGGGTCACAGTACTTC
-	TRBV5-5	-	TRBJ1-3	CASSLEGVGGNTIYF	TGTGCCAGCAGCTTGGAGGGTGTAGGTGGAAACACCATATATTTT
-	TRBV5-4	TRBD2	TRBJ2-7	CASSLGGGSTYEQYF	TGTGCCAGCAGCTTAGGAGGCGGGAGCACCTACGAGCAGTACTTC
-	TRBV7-9	-	TRBJ2-7	CASSAHERTYEQYF	TGTGCCAGCAGCGCACACGAAAGAACCTACGAGCAGTACTTC
-	TRBV12-5	TRBD2	TRBJ2-1	CASGFSGTSGSSYNEQFF	TGTGCTAGTGGTTTCTCCGGGACTAGCGGGAGCTCCTACAATGAGCAGTTCTTC
-	TRBV12-5	TRBD2	TRBJ2-3	CASLAGRGVSTDTQYF	TGTGCTAGCCTAGCGGGACGAGGGGTTAGCACAGATACGCAGTATTTT
-	TRBV10-3	TRBD1	TRBJ2-2	CAIRTGLKTGELFF	TGTGCCATCAGGACAGGGCTAAAGACCGGGGAGCTGTTTTTT
-	TRBV4-1	-	TRBJ1-4	CASSQREAERNEKLFF	TGCGCCAGCAGCCAAAGAGAAGCGGAGAGGAATGAAAAACTGTTTTTT
-	TRBV5-1	-	TRBJ1-2	CASSKDFGASGYTF	TGCGCCAGCAGCAAGGACTTTGGCGCCTCGGGCTACACCTTC
-	TRBV5-1	TRBD2	TRBJ2-5	CASMGRGLGTSGSNSQETQYF	TGCGCCAGCATGGGTAGAGGGTTGGGGACTAGCGGGAGTAACAGCCAAGAGACCCAGTACTTC
-	TRBV10-2	TRBD1	TRBJ2-7	CASSEYRQGYEQYF	TGCGCCAGCAGTGAGTACCGACAGGGCTACGAGCAGTACTTC
-	TRBV11-3	-	TRBJ1-1	CASSGRMGTEAFF	TGTGCCAGCAGCGGACGGATGGGCACTGAAGCTTTCTTT
-	TRBV10-3	TRBD2	TRBJ2-1	CAISEGLAGVNEQFF	TGTGCCATCAGTGAGGGACTAGCGGGAGTCAATGAGCAGTTCTTC
-	TRBV25-1	-	TRBJ2-2	CASSLAGANTGELFF	TGTGCCAGCAGCCTAGCAGGGGCGAACACCGGGGAGCTGTTTTTT
-	TRBV29-1	TRBD1	TRBJ2-5	CSVERDRGWETQYF	TGCAGCGTTGAACGAGACAGGGGTTGGGAGACCCAGTACTTC
few	TRBV2	TRBD2	TRBJ2-3	CASSEATGLAGFTDTQYF	TGTGCCAGCAGTGAAGCAACTGGACTAGCGGGATTCACAGATACGCAGTATTTT
-	TRBV10-1	-	TRBJ1-2	CASSESATYGYTF	TGCGCCAGCAGTGAGTCGGCAACCTATGGCTACACCTTC
-	TRBV9	TRBD1	TRBJ2-7	CASSVRTGGNEQYF	TGTGCCAGCAGCGTACGGACAGGGGGCAACGAGCAGTACTTC
-	TRBV18	-	TRBJ2-5	CASSPANQETQYF	TGTGCCAGCTCACCGGCCAACCAAGAGACCCAGTACTTC
-	TRBV9	TRBD2	TRBJ2-1	CASSVGLADEQFF	TGTGCCAGCAGCGTCGGACTAGCGGATGAGCAGTTCTTC
-	TRBV28	-	TRBJ2-7	CASSLAYEQYF	TGTGCCAGCAGTCTCGCCTACGAGCAGTACTTC
-	TRBV28	-	TRBJ1-5	CASSPRGGRNQPQHF	TGTGCCAGCAGTCCTAGGGGGGGGCGGAATCAGCCCCAGCATTTT
-	TRBV7-2	TRBD1	TRBJ2-1	CASSPRQGQIEQFF	TGTGCCAGCAGCCCGAGACAGGGCCAGATCGAGCAGTTCTTC
once	TRBV19	-	TRBJ2-1	CASSMSSLAEQFF	TGTGCCAGTAGTATGAGCTCGTTGGCTGAGCAGTTCTTC
-	TRBV29-1	-	TRBJ1-2	CSVDEASDYGYTF	TGCAGCGTTGACGAGGCTTCGGACTATGGCTACACCTTC
-	TRBV10-3	-	TRBJ2-7	CAISEGEEQYF	TGTGCCATCAGTGAAGGGGAAGAGCAGTACTTC
-	TRBV2	-	TRBJ1-2	CASSEEVGSTF	TGTGCCAGCAGTGAAGAGGTGGGCTCCACCTTC
-	TRBV7-3	TRBD1	TRBJ1-2	CASSPGTGGYGYTF	TGTGCCAGCAGCCCTGGGACAGGGGGATATGGCTACACCTTC
few	TRBV10-3	-	TRBJ1-1	CAIRQTDTEAFF	TGTGCCATCAGACAGACGGACACTGAAGCTTTCTTT
-	TRBV5-4	-	TRBJ1-1	CASSLLIGTGTEAFF	TGTGCCAGCAGCCTTTTGATTGGGACGGGCACTGAAGCTTTCTTT
-	TRBV5-1	-	TRBJ2-5	CASGRSGGEETQYF	TGCGCCAGCGGCCGGTCGGGGGGCGAAGAGACCCAGTACTTC
-	TRBV30	-	TRBJ1-3	CAWSVGISGNTIYF	TGTGCCTGGAGTGTCGGTATCTCTGGAAACACCATATATTTT
once	TRBV6-5	TRBD1	TRBJ1-1	CASSLLQGQGEAFF	TGTGCCAGCAGTCTACTACAGGGACAGGGTGAAGCTTTCTTT
-	TRBV4-1	TRBD1	TRBJ1-2	CASSQDEGAIYGYTF	TGCGCCAGCAGCCAAGATGAGGGGGCGATCTATGGCTACACCTTC
-	TRBV11-2	-	TRBJ2-2	CASSLVRNTGELFF	TGTGCCAGCAGCTTAGTGCGGAACACCGGGGAGCTGTTTTTT
-	TRBV15	-	TRBJ2-3	CATSRDSSGSTDTQYF	TGTGCCACCAGCAGAGATTCGAGCGGGAGCACAGATACGCAGTATTTT
once	TRBV11-3	-	TRBJ2-5	CASSLTSGGLGETQYF	TGTGCCAGCAGCTTGACCTCAGGGGGGCTAGGGGAGACCCAGTACTTC
-	TRBV5-4	TRBD2	TRBJ2-4	CASSPSGGTLLAKNIQYF	TGTGCCAGCAGCCCTAGCGGGGGGACCCTACTAGCCAAAAACATTCAGTACTTC